The 20 T cell receptor beta chains given below trace back to one sample, sequenced in a study of radiation and T cells in renal cell carcinoma. Clones were read by immunoSEQ multiplex PCR, and TCRdb kept only the in-frame ones, dropping some. Among around 170,000 clones, less than 90% were seen once, and the ten largest hold roughly 12%. Time point specified: blood 4 weeks post-SBRT, at nephrectomy. As for treatment: 15 Gy SBRT to primary tumor, nephrectomy 4 weeks later. The sample was blood, taken from a patient whose treatment included radiotherapy and nephrectomy. The origin of the receptors is a woman in her fifties or sixties with renal cell carcinoma.

This clone was picked up one time. The CDR3 bases are TGTGCCAGCAGCCATGTCAGGGGCTCTAATGAAAAACTGTTTTTT. Encoded protein: CASSHVRGSNEKLFF. This chain links TRBV14 with TRBJ1-4; a possible D gene is TRBD1 (6 bases). The CDR3 is 15 residues long. Germline CDR1 is SGHDN and CDR2 is FVKESK. The V and J ends lost 3 bases and 3 bases respectively, with 11 bases between them.

V usage is TRBV5-4 and J usage is TRBJ2-1; 8 bases are shared with TRBD1. The CDR3 is made up of 15 amino acids. Germline V lookup: CDR1 SGHNT, CDR2 YYREEE (reference sequence). Trimming cost V 6 bases and J 5 bases; bases outside gene matches: 10. The CDR3 reads CASNYRTGLNNEQFF. The CDR3 bases are TGTGCCAGCAACTATCGGACAGGGTTGAACAATGAGCAGTTCTTC.

V gene TRBV6-1 combines with J gene TRBJ2-1; tentatively, D is TRBD1 (5 bases). The V and J ends lost 7 bases and 2 bases respectively, with 12 bases between them. CDR1 is MNHNS and CDR2 is SASEGT in the germline V gene. The CDR3 is made up of 14 amino acids. The CDR3 DNA reads TGTGCCAGCAAAGGGGTAGGCCCCTACAATGAGCAGTTCTTC. Amino acid sequence: CASKGVGPYNEQFF.

Written as DNA, the CDR3 is TGTGCCAGCAGCTTCAGGGGGCACGGAGGCTACACCTTC. This translates into CASSFRGHGGYTF. V and J are TRBV5-8 and TRBJ1-2; 8 nucleotides align to TRBD1. The V segment lost 2 bases and the J segment 8 bases; nucleotides outside the gene matches: 5. Germline V gene lookup returns CDR1 SGHTS and CDR2 YDEGEE. The CDR3 loop spans 13 amino acids. The variable domain in full, with the rest retrieved from reference TRBV5-8 and TRBJ1-2, is EAGVTQSPTHLIKTRGQQATLRCSPISGHTSVYWYQQALGLGLQFLLWYDEGEERNRGNFPPRFSGRQFPNYSSELNVNALELEDSALYLCASSFRGHGGYTFGSGTRLTVV.

This chain uses TRBV2 with TRBJ2-7, with 7 bases matching TRBD1. This CDR3 has 13 residues. Per germline, CDR1 SNHLY and CDR2 FYNNEI. Trimming took 6 bases from V and 3 from J; bases not matched to a gene: 5. CDR3 sequence: CASRATGVYEQYF. CDR3 DNA: TGTGCCAGCAGAGCAACAGGGGTCTACGAGCAGTACTTC. Filled out from reference TRBV2 and TRBJ2-7, the complete variable domain reads EPEVTQTPSHQVTQMGQEVILRCVPISNHLYFYWYRQILGQKVEFLVSFYNNEISEKSEIFDDQFSVERPDGSNFTLKIRSTKLEDSAMYFCASRATGVYEQYFGPGTRLTVT.

A word on this clone: The germline gene is not matched at one end of the junction; a read error may be the cause. V usage is TRBV7-7 and J usage is TRBJ1-4, with a possible D match to TRBD1 (6 bases). Per germline, CDR1 SSHAT and CDR2 FNYEAQ (reference sequence). CDR3 length: 14 amino acids. The CDR3, as DNA: TGTGCTAGCAGCTCCTCGGACAGCTCGGGAAAACTGTTTTTT. It is translated as CASSSSDSSGKLFF.

The gene calls are TRBV11-3 and TRBJ2-1; 10 bases align to TRBD1. After removal of 5 bases from V and 5 bases from J, the junction contained 6 bases not matched to a gene. The CDR3 spans 15 residues. Germline V gives CDR1 SGHNT, CDR2 YENEEA. The CDR3 sequence is CASSDRQGAHNEQFF. As DNA, the CDR3 is TGTGCCAGCAGCGACCGACAGGGGGCCCACAATGAGCAGTTCTTC.

The V gene is TRBV25-1, the J gene TRBJ2-1; no clear D gene. V was trimmed by 5 bases and J by 0 bases, leaving 17 bases between them. The germline CDR1 and CDR2 sequences are MGHDK and SYGVNS. The CDR3 totals 17 residues. This CDR3 reads CASSKKSWYSSYNEQFF. In nucleotides, the CDR3 is TGTGCCAGCAGTAAAAAGTCTTGGTATAGCTCCTACAATGAGCAGTTCTTC.

V gene TRBV12-5 combines with J gene TRBJ2-3; no definite D call. Trimming removed 1 base from V and 1 base from J, with 3 bases in between. The CDR3 consists of 13 residues. The V gene's germline CDR1 is LGHNT and CDR2 FRNRAP. This CDR3 is CASGLAGTDTQYF. The CDR3 nucleotides are TGTGCTAGTGGTTTGGCCGGCACAGATACGCAGTATTTT.

V usage is TRBV19 and J usage is TRBJ1-2; D not resolved. Germline lookup yields CDR1 LNHDA and CDR2 SQIVND (reference sequence). CDR3 length equals 15 residues. Trimming removed 5 bases at V and 4 bases at J, with 17 bases between. The CDR3 loop is CASSQLVQQIYGYTF. CDR3 bases: TGTGCCAGTAGTCAATTGGTACAGCAAATCTATGGCTACACCTTC.

The rearrangement joins TRBV18 to TRBJ2-7, with 7 bases fitting TRBD1. The germline CDR1 and CDR2 sequences are KGHSH and LQKENI. The CDR3 covers 15 residues. Trimming took 5 bases from V and 0 from J; bases not matched to a gene: 7. CDR3 DNA: TGTGCCAGCTCAATTACAGGGGCCCCCTCCTACGAGCAGTACTTC. Its translation is CASSITGAPSYEQYF.

The CDR3 region has the DNA TGTGCCAGCAGCTTAGCTCGACAGGAGAACACCGGGGAGCTGTTTTTT. It is translated as CASSLARQENTGELFF. The chain uses TRBV5-7 and TRBJ2-2; D possibly corresponds to TRBD1 (6 bases). TRBV5-7 is given ORF status, its function remaining uncertain. This CDR3 is 16 amino acids long. Trimming cost V 2 bases and J 1 base, with 12 bases left between them.

The rearrangement links TRBV19 to TRBJ1-1; 8 nucleotides line up with TRBD1. CDR1 and CDR2 from the germline V gene are LNHDA and SQIVND (reference sequence). After removal of 3 bases from V and 4 bases from J, the junction contained 4 bases not matched to a gene. This CDR3 has 14 residues. This chain's CDR3 is CASSITTGGTEAFF. CDR3 sequence (DNA): TGTGCCAGTAGTATCACAACAGGGGGCACTGAAGCTTTCTTT.

This chain uses TRBV7-2 with TRBJ2-2; D possibly corresponds to TRBD2 (6 bases). The CDR3 is made up of 15 amino acids. Germline CDR1 reads SGHTA; CDR2 reads FQGNSA. The V end was cut by 1 base, the J end by 3 bases, with 9 bases between. CDR3 coding DNA: TGTGCCAGCAGCTTAGGGCGGGGATACACCGGGGAGCTGTTTTTT. Protein product: CASSLGRGYTGELFF.

V is TRBV19 and J is TRBJ1-4, with D tentatively TRBD1 (5 bases). Between the trimmed V and J ends, which lost 6 bases and 8 bases, there was a span of 19 bases. CDR1 is LNHDA and CDR2 is SQIVND in the germline V gene (reference sequence). The CDR3 has 15 residues. CDR3 amino acids: CASSGQGTGREKLFF. The CDR3 DNA reads TGTGCCAGTAGCGGACAAGGGACTGGGCGGGAAAAACTGTTTTTT.

The chain recombines TRBV14 with TRBJ2-5; D may match TRBD1 or TRBD2 (6 bases each). Trimming left V 1 base short and J 5 bases short, with 17 bases between. The CDR3 is 16 amino acids. CDR1 is SGHDN, CDR2 FVKESK, per germline. CDR3 loop: CASSQVGGLHGETQYF. CDR3 sequence (DNA): TGTGCCAGCAGCCAAGTCGGGGGCTTGCACGGGGAGACCCAGTACTTC.

This clone appeared a few times. Its ends do not fully match the called genes, so a read error is possible. The rearrangement uses TRBV6-4 and TRBJ1-1; D possibly corresponds to TRBD1 (6 bases). Germline CDR1 reads MRHNA; CDR2 reads SNTAGT. This CDR3 is 17 amino acids long. This CDR3 is CAISEFRDTDLNTEAFF. DNA for the CDR3: TGTGCCATCAGTGAGTTCCGGGACACAGACCTGAACACTGAAGCTTTCTTT.

The rearrangement links TRBV11-2 to TRBJ2-1, with no clear D. The CDR3 runs to 14 residues. Trimming pared 1 base from V and 1 base from J, leaving 5 bases between. Germline loops: CDR1 SGHAT, CDR2 FQNNGV. CDR3 bases: TGTGCCAGCAGCTTAGCGGGTTCCTACAATGAGCAGTTCTTC. It translates to CASSLAGSYNEQFF.

V gene TRBV4-1 combines with J gene TRBJ2-3, with 10 bases lining up with TRBD1. CDR1 is MGHRA, CDR2 YSYEKL, per germline. V was pared by 3 bases and J by 3 bases, with 3 bases of the junction left unmatched. CDR3 length: 15 amino acids. The CDR3 loop reads CASSHPGQGTDTQYF. CDR3 nucleotide sequence: TGCGCCAGCAGCCATCCGGGACAGGGGACAGATACGCAGTATTTT.

The rearrangement uses TRBV18 and TRBJ1-2; 7 bases match TRBD1. The CDR3 extends over 14 amino acids. Trimming cost V 6 bases and J 6 bases; bases outside gene matches: 10. Per germline, CDR1 KGHSH and CDR2 LQKENI. CDR3 residues: CASSQNRGEDGYTF. CDR3 nucleotide sequence: TGTGCCAGCTCTCAAAACAGGGGTGAAGATGGCTACACCTTC.